The following is a TCR beta chain sequence with its context. The CDR3 consists of 15 residues. CDR1 is LNHDA, CDR2 SQIVND, per germline (reference sequence). The V end lost 2 bases, the J end lost 2 bases, and 13 bases lay between the germline ends. Enrollees, about 18 to 100 years old, lived in approximately 25 US areas. Two negative PCRs, clearance, or symptom resolution characterized the recovered Cohort 3 donors. This sample was taken from a study of blood T cell repertoires in COVID-19. In the study overall: Sources were T cells, B-cell-depleted T cells, or PBMCs; the material itself was cDNA or gDNA.

TCRdb's copy holds only in-frame clones and misses some; the assay was immunoSEQ multiplex PCR. The top ten hold approximately 1.5% of the sample, which has about 400,000 clones, 85% to 90% seen once. The sequence came from a woman under 40 who had recovered from COVID-19. The sequenced sample consisted of PBMCs or T cells enriched from blood (not recorded which). The chain joins TRBV19 to TRBJ2-7; no definite D call. The DNA of the CDR3 is TGTGCCAGTAGTATACTCGCCAGGAACGCCTACGAGCAGTACTTC. Protein: CASSILARNAYEQYF.